A single sample is the source of the 13 T cell receptor beta chains below, sequenced in a study of T cells after posttransplantation cyclophosphamide. Only in-frame clones appear in the TCRdb table, and some are missing; sequencing was by immunoSEQ multiplex PCR. The sample shows 5,600 or so clones, about 94% of them seen only once. Material: CD4+ T cells sorted from bone marrow. All receptors derive from a woman aged 55 to 70 in good health, CMV-negative, and a related stem cell transplant donor.

J is TRBJ2-3 and V is TRBV28; D is ambiguous. The CDR3 totals 15 residues. Trimming removed 7 bases from V and 2 bases from J, with 16 bases in between. Germline CDR1 MDHEN, CDR2 SYDVKM. CDR3 amino acids: CASTGQRGITDTQYF. CDR3 sequence (DNA): TGTGCCAGCACCGGTCAGCGAGGAATCACAGATACGCAGTATTTT. The full variable domain, in which reference TRBV28 and TRBJ2-3 provide the parts outside the CDR3, is DVKVTQSSRYLVKRTGEKVFLECVQDMDHENMFWYRQDPGLGLRLIYFSYDVKMKEKGDIPEGYSVSREKKERFSLILESASTNQTSMYLCASTGQRGITDTQYFGPGTRLTVL.

This chain links TRBV2 with TRBJ2-4; D perhaps matches TRBD2 (7 bases). Germline V lookup: CDR1 SNHLY, CDR2 FYNNEI. V was pared by 7 bases and J by 9 bases, with 13 bases between. The CDR3 has 12 amino acids. The DNA of the CDR3 is TGTGCCAGCAATCAAAGGGGGGGCATTCAGTACTTC. Its translation is CASNQRGGIQYF. Full variable domain (remainder filled in from reference TRBV2 and TRBJ2-4): EPEVTQTPSHQVTQMGQEVILRCVPISNHLYFYWYRQILGQKVEFLVSFYNNEISEKSEIFDDQFSVERPDGSNFTLKIRSTKLEDSAMYFCASNQRGGIQYFGAGTRLSVL.

The chain joins TRBV27 to TRBJ1-2; D is possibly TRBD1 (6 bases). V gave up 5 bases and J gave up 2 bases, with 12 bases separating them. Looked up from germline, CDR1 is MNHEY and CDR2 is SMNVEV (reference sequence). There are 14 residues in the CDR3. The CDR3 region has the DNA TGTGCCAGCAGTCTACAGGGACGAAACTATGGCTACACCTTC. It yields the protein CASSLQGRNYGYTF.

The CDR3: CASSRTADSPLHF. The CDR3 DNA follows: TGTGCCAGCAGTAGGACTGCGGATTCACCCCTCCACTTT. The rearrangement joins TRBV6-5 to TRBJ1-6, with D uncertain. The V gene's germline CDR1 is MNHEY and CDR2 SVGAGI. Deletions cut 5 bases from V and 8 bases from J, with 10 bases between. CDR3 length: 13 amino acids.

This clone was counted a single time. The J gene is TRBJ1-6, the V gene TRBV5-6; maybe TRBD1 (5 bases). V lost 4 bases to trimming and J lost 13 bases, with 12 bases between them. Looked up from germline, CDR1 is SGHDT and CDR2 is YYEEEE. This CDR3 region has 12 residues. The CDR3 here is CASSRTGGPLHF. As DNA, the CDR3 is TGTGCCAGCAGCCGGACGGGGGGGCCCCTCCACTTT.

This chain connects TRBV7-9 to TRBJ2-2; TRBD2 aligns across 8 bases. Germline CDR1 and CDR2: SEHNR and FQNEAQ (reference sequence). The CDR3 sequence is 15 residues long. Trimming removed 5 bases from V and 7 bases from J; junction bases left unmatched: 9. CDR3 protein: CASSPRAREDGELFF. Written as DNA, the CDR3 is TGTGCCAGCAGCCCCAGGGCGCGGGAGGACGGGGAGCTGTTTTTT.

With respect to this clone: The sample carries other DNA sequences with the same CDR3. The chain uses TRBV5-4 and TRBJ2-2; the D gene is possibly TRBD1 (6 bases). Germline-derived CDR1 and CDR2 are SGHNT and YYREEE (reference sequence). V was shortened by 0 bases and J by 7 bases, with 13 bases between the two germline ends. CDR3 length: 15 residues. The CDR3 nucleotides read TGTGCCAGCAGCTTGGAGGCAGGGGCTGGCGGGGAGCTGTTTTTT. Protein: CASSLEAGAGGELFF.

The chain combines TRBV28 with TRBJ1-1, with TRBD1 as a possible D gene (5 bases). The ends were cut back, 7 bases at V and 0 bases at J, with 12 bases in the middle. The CDR3 consists of 14 residues. Germline CDR1 is MDHEN and CDR2 is SYDVKM. This chain's CDR3 is CASKKTVMNTEAFF. CDR3 nucleotide sequence: TGTGCCAGCAAAAAGACAGTGATGAACACTGAAGCTTTCTTT.

The V gene is TRBV30, the J gene TRBJ1-2; TRBD1 matches at 8 bases. V shed 0 bases, J shed 8 bases, and the junction held 8 bases outside the gene matches. Per germline, CDR1 GTSNPN and CDR2 SVGIG (reference sequence). The CDR3 spans 14 residues. The CDR3 DNA follows: TGTGCCTGGAGTGTACAGGGGGGAGCGGCGGGCTACACCTTC. Amino acids: CAWSVQGGAAGYTF.

This sequence joins TRBV7-3 and TRBJ2-1; 8 bases map to TRBD2. CDR3 length equals 17 residues. Germline V gives CDR1 SGHTA, CDR2 FQGTGA. The V and J ends lost 5 bases and 0 bases, in that order; junction bases with no gene match: 9. This CDR3 is CASSTRGGPGSYNEQFF. The CDR3 DNA follows: TGTGCCAGCAGCACCCGCGGGGGGCCGGGCTCCTACAATGAGCAGTTCTTC.

The CDR3 spells CAWSVTGAGNTIYF. CDR3 nucleotides: TGTGCCTGGAGTGTCACGGGTGCAGGAAACACCATATATTTT. This rearrangement joins TRBV30 to TRBJ1-3; no definite D call. The CDR3 is 14 amino acids. The V and J ends lost 0 bases and 4 bases respectively, with 10 bases between them. The germline CDR1 and CDR2 sequences are GTSNPN and SVGIG (reference sequence).

This chain joins TRBV5-6 and TRBJ1-4; 7 bases are a match to TRBD1. The CDR3 consists of 17 residues. Per germline, CDR1 SGHDT and CDR2 YYEEEE. With V trimmed by 3 bases and J by 7 bases, 15 bases remained unmatched. CDR3 protein: CASSSTGVLGNGEKLFF. As DNA, the CDR3 is TGTGCCAGCAGCTCTACAGGGGTTTTAGGAAATGGTGAAAAACTGTTTTTT. The full variable domain, with the rest looked up from reference TRBV5-6 and TRBJ1-4, is DAGVTQSPTHLIKTRGQQVTLRCSPKSGHDTVSWYQQALGQGPQFIFQYYEEEERQRGNFPDRFSGHQFPNYSSELNVNALLLGDSALYLCASSSTGVLGNGEKLFFGSGTQLSVL.

This chain uses TRBV6-5 with TRBJ2-1; 7 bases line up with TRBD2. V trimming: 6 bases; J trimming: 9 bases; junction bases outside the gene matches: 11. Per the germline V gene, CDR1 is MNHEY and CDR2 is SVGAGI. This CDR3 contains 14 residues. The CDR3 loop is CASRPELGGGEQFF. The DNA of the CDR3 is TGTGCCAGCAGGCCTGAGCTAGGCGGGGGTGAGCAGTTCTTC.